This entry lists 7 T cell receptor beta chains sequenced from one sample in a study of T cell responses to AZD1222 COVID-19 vaccine listed by TCRdb under 2021. To prepare the library, the immunoSEQ multiplex PCR assay was applied. TCRdb took over this immuneACCESS table, retaining in-frame rearrangements with V and J assigned. Such tables are incomplete; in checked studies, under half of the missing clones stem from an unresolved V gene, and the remainder is unexplained. Within this sample are approximately 220,000 clones, with more than 85% of them counted one time only. The top ten clonotypes cover roughly 0.99% of the sample. The time point label on this specimen signifies: baseline before first vaccination. What the treatment or condition label conveys for this sample: meningococcal conjugate vaccine given as trial control. The specimen was peripheral blood, collected on day 0 of MenACWY control vaccination. Receptor source: an adult in good health.

This clone was observed a handful of times. The chain employs TRBV28 and TRBJ1-6; possible D gene TRBD1, 5 bases. Germline loops: CDR1 MDHEN, CDR2 SYDVKM. The CDR3 spans 14 residues. The V end lost 6 bases, the J end lost 5 bases, and 11 bases lay between the germline ends. Here the CDR3 reads CASSTGGNNSPLHF. DNA of the CDR3: TGTGCCAGCAGCACGGGGGGGAATAATTCACCCCTCCACTTT.

The rearrangement uses TRBV4-1 and TRBJ1-5; D is possibly TRBD1 (5 bases). CDR3 length: 14 amino acids. Germline V gene data show CDR1 as MGHRA and CDR2 as YSYEKL. Deletions cut 3 bases from V and 9 bases from J, with 15 bases between. The chain's CDR3 is CASSQGTARGPQHF. In DNA form, the CDR3 reads TGCGCCAGCAGCCAGGGGACGGCTCGTGGGCCCCAGCATTTT.

The gene calls are TRBV7-2 and TRBJ1-5; a possible D gene is TRBD1 (6 bases). The CDR3 consists of 14 residues. Trimming removed 2 bases at V and 7 bases at J, with 12 bases between. Germline V lookup: CDR1 SGHTA, CDR2 FQGNSA. CDR3 sequence (DNA): TGTGCCAGCAGCTTATGGGGGGCAGCCCAGCCCCAGCATTTT. This sequence encodes CASSLWGAAQPQHF.

J is TRBJ2-7 and V is TRBV30; D uncertain. The length of the CDR3 is 13 residues. Trimming took off 4 bases at V and 5 bases at J, with 15 bases between the two ends. Germline CDR1 reads GTSNPN; CDR2 reads SVGIG (reference sequence). CDR3 bases: TGTGCCTGGACCCCAAGGCCAACTCACGAGCAGTACTTC. Residues: CAWTPRPTHEQYF.

The chain has TRBV5-4 and TRBJ1-3; D call uncertain. CDR3 length equals 13 residues. The germline gives CDR1 SGHNT, CDR2 YYREEE (reference sequence). Trimming left V 4 bases short and J 4 bases short, with 9 bases between. In nucleotides, the CDR3 is TGTGCCAGCAGCCTCTTAGCGGGAAACACCATATATTTT. This encodes CASSLLAGNTIYF.

This chain links TRBV10-1 with TRBJ1-5; D may be TRBD1 (6 bases). Germline V gives CDR1 WNHNN, CDR2 SYGVQD (reference sequence). Between the trimmed V and J ends, which lost 3 bases and 4 bases, there was a span of 13 bases. The CDR3 length is 15 residues. The CDR3 DNA sequence: TGCGCCAGCAGTGATGTTAGGACAGCTAATCAGCCCCAGCATTTT. This translates into CASSDVRTANQPQHF.

This chain connects TRBV10-2 to TRBJ2-7; 8 bases align to TRBD1. CDR3 size: 14 residues. With V trimmed by 6 bases and J by 2 bases, 6 bases remained unmatched. CDR1 is WSHSY, CDR2 SAAADI, per germline. CDR3 nucleotide sequence: TGCGCCAGCAGACCGGGACAGGTAACCTACGAGCAGTACTTC. This codes for CASRPGQVTYEQYF.